The 11 T cell receptor beta chains given below trace back to one sample, sequenced in a study of neurological immune-mediated disorders. MiXCR was run by TCRdb on the 5' RACE reads, yielding one entry per CDR3 protein. In the table there are roughly 98,000 distinct CDR3 sequences, less than 15% of which are singletons. Time point described: longitudinal time-point 2. Material for sequencing was PBMCs. The receptors stem from a female donor with HTLV-1-associated myelopathy (HAM/TSP).

This clonotype was seen a handful of times. This chain uses TRBV7-7 with TRBJ2-7; the D gene is possibly TRBD1 (5 bases). The germline CDR1 and CDR2 sequences are SSHAT and FNYEAQ (reference sequence). This CDR3 has 13 residues. V was pared by 0 bases and J by 3 bases, with 6 bases between. The CDR3 spells CASSLAQGYEQYF. In nucleotides, the CDR3 is TGTGCCAGCAGCTTAGCGCAGGGCTACGAGCAGTACTTC.

This clonotype was seen repeatedly, ten times or more. The rearrangement uses TRBV12-3 or TRBV12-4 and TRBJ2-1; 8 bases are shared with TRBD2. V shed 6 bases, J shed 7 bases, and the junction held 14 bases outside the gene matches. CDR3 length equals 16 residues. For the CDR3, the DNA is TGTGCCAGCAGCGCCGATCCGGGAGGGGCCGGAAATGAGCAGTTCTTC. This gives the protein CASSADPGGAGNEQFF.

This clonotype was recorded many times. The chain recombines TRBV27 with TRBJ2-3; D ambiguous. This CDR3 spans 15 amino acids. Germline V gene lookup returns CDR1 MNHEY and CDR2 SMNVEV (reference sequence). The germline V and J ends were trimmed by 4 bases and 0 bases, with 11 bases remaining between them. The CDR3 loop reads CASSWSESSTDTQYF. In DNA, the CDR3 is TGTGCCAGCAGTTGGTCAGAAAGCAGCACAGATACGCAGTATTTT.

The sample holds many counts of this clonotype. V is TRBV5-1 and J is TRBJ2-2; 10 positions agree with TRBD2. CDR1 is SGHRS and CDR2 is YFSETQ in the germline V gene. J lost 2 bases, V lost 7 bases, and 5 bases had no gene match. This CDR3 comprises 15 residues. The chain's CDR3 is CASQGLAYNTGELFF. DNA of the CDR3: TGCGCCAGCCAGGGACTAGCGTATAACACCGGGGAGCTGTTTTTT.

The table lists this clonotype with many counts. The rearrangement links TRBV5-5 to TRBJ1-1; D is undetermined. The CDR3 sequence is 14 residues long. The V gene lost 4 bases and the J gene lost 1 base, with 11 bases spanning the gap. Germline V CDR1 and CDR2: SGHKS, YYEKEE (reference sequence). CDR3 sequence reads: CASSPSFANTEAFF. In DNA, the CDR3 is TGTGCCAGCAGCCCTTCGTTCGCGAACACTGAAGCTTTCTTT.

Only a few counts were recorded for this clonotype. This rearrangement joins TRBV12-3 or TRBV12-4 to TRBJ1-2; 9 nucleotides agree with TRBD1. The CDR3 runs 16 residues. J lost 0 bases, V lost 3 bases, and 5 bases had no gene match. The CDR3 sequence is CASSLGQGGANYGYTF. The CDR3 nucleotides are TGTGCCAGCAGTTTGGGACAGGGAGGGGCTAACTATGGCTACACCTTC.

This clonotype showed up many times. CDR3 DNA: TGTGCCAGCAGTTTCGGGCCCGAAAAACTGTTTTTT. Its protein product is CASSFGPEKLFF. V gene TRBV12-3 or TRBV12-4 combines with J gene TRBJ1-4; no firm D call. Trimming removed 3 bases from V and 8 bases from J, with 7 bases in between. This CDR3 has 12 residues.

V gene TRBV5-1 combines with J gene TRBJ1-2, with 7 bases fitting TRBD1. Germline V gives CDR1 SGHRS, CDR2 YFSETQ. This CDR3 contains 15 residues. Trimming at V came to 2 bases and at J to 4 bases, leaving 8 bases not matched to a gene. CDR3 nucleotides: TGCGCCAGCAGCTTTGGGACAGTTACACCCTATGGCTACACCTTC. Translating gives CASSFGTVTPYGYTF.

This clonotype has ten or more counts. The chain employs TRBV11-2 and TRBJ2-7; D is unclear. Trimming shortened V by 0 bases and J by 5 bases, and 11 bases separated the two germline ends. The CDR3 has 14 residues. Germline V gene data show CDR1 as SGHAT and CDR2 as FQNNGV. This chain's CDR3 is CASSLDKGIDEQYF. The CDR3 DNA is TGTGCCAGCAGCTTAGATAAGGGAATCGACGAGCAGTACTTC.

This clonotype was found many times. This rearrangement joins TRBV10-2 to TRBJ2-3, with TRBD2 matching 10 bases. This CDR3 has 18 residues. V dropped 2 bases and J dropped 4; count of bases not matched to a gene: 12. Germline loops: CDR1 WSHSY, CDR2 SAAADI. CDR3 DNA sequence: TGCGCCAGCAGTGAGACTACACCGGGACTAGCGTCGTCAGATACGCAGTATTTT. Protein sequence: CASSETTPGLASSDTQYF.

This clonotype was counted at least ten times. The chain recombines TRBV4-2 with TRBJ1-3; the D gene is possibly TRBD1 (5 bases). Germline V gene lookup returns CDR1 LGHNA and CDR2 YNFKEQ. The CDR3 runs 15 residues. Trimming cost V 1 base and J 0 bases, with 7 bases left between them. CDR3 region: CASSQGQSSGNTIYF. DNA for the CDR3: TGTGCCAGCAGCCAAGGACAGAGCTCTGGAAACACCATATATTTT.